The subject of this entry is one T cell receptor beta chain. This sample is part of a study of control samples from healthy donors and cancer patients. Sequencing was performed with immunoSEQ multiplex PCR; in TCRdb, only in-frame clones are kept and a portion is missing. This table holds 150,000 or so clones, 75% to 95% found once. Trimming pared 4 bases from V and 6 bases from J, leaving 10 bases between. This CDR3 has 13 amino acids. Germline CDR1 reads MRHNA; CDR2 reads SNTAGT. The clonotype originates from a middle-aged man in good health. Sample: blood. The genes are TRBV6-4 and TRBJ1-5; D unclear. Written as DNA, the CDR3 is TGTGCCAGCAGTGTTTACCTAGGTCAGCCCCAGCATTTT. Its protein is CASSVYLGQPQHF.